The 28 T cell receptor beta chains below all came from one sample that was sequenced in a study of PD-L1 blockade in urothelial cancer. Time point specified: peripheral blood 6 weeks after treatment start. Method: immunoSEQ multiplex PCR; TCRdb's copy keeps in-frame clones and lacks some. The repertoire holds tens of thousands of clones, around nine tenths seen once, with about a quarter in the top ten. Specimen: PBMCs, collected around atezolizumab (anti-PD-L1) treatment. The receptors here all came from a man aged 55 to 70 with urothelial cancer.

The chain employs TRBV15 and TRBJ2-5; TRBD2 agrees at 8 bases. Germline loops: CDR1 LNHNV, CDR2 YYDKDF (reference sequence). The CDR3 has 17 residues. Trimming removed 0 bases from V and 5 bases from J; junction bases left unmatched: 11. CDR3 residues: CATSRDIAGTQEETQYF. The CDR3 DNA sequence: TGTGCCACCAGCAGAGATATAGCGGGGACCCAAGAGGAGACCCAGTACTTC.

The gene calls are TRBV30 and TRBJ1-1; 7 bases align to TRBD1. The CDR3 contains 14 residues. The V segment lost 3 bases and the J segment 6 bases; nucleotides outside the gene matches: 10. The germline CDR1 and CDR2 sequences are GTSNPN and SVGIG (reference sequence). The CDR3 bases are TGTGCCTGGAGAGCTAGACAGGGTACGGCTGAAGCTTTCTTT. Its translation: CAWRARQGTAEAFF.

This clone was detected only once. This chain joins TRBV11-2 and TRBJ2-5; 8 positions match TRBD2. Germline lookup yields CDR1 SGHAT and CDR2 FQNNGV. The CDR3 has 18 amino acids. V gave up 4 bases and J gave up 4 bases; unmatched junction bases: 17. As DNA, the CDR3 is TGTGCCAGCAGCTCTCGGGTTGGTCCGAGCGGGAGAGGAGAGACCCAGTACTTC. This encodes CASSSRVGPSGRGETQYF.

The chain couples TRBV19 to TRBJ1-4; tentative D call: TRBD1 (6 bases). The germline V gene encodes CDR1 LNHDA and CDR2 SQIVND (reference sequence). This CDR3 comprises 15 residues. Deletions cut 3 bases from V and 7 bases from J, with 15 bases between. The CDR3 protein is CASSILSGGGEKLFF. CDR3 DNA sequence: TGTGCCAGTAGTATCCTGTCGGGGGGCGGTGAAAAACTGTTTTTT. The whole variable domain, filled in from reference TRBV19 and TRBJ1-4, reads DGGITQSPKYLFRKEGQNVTLSCEQNLNHDAMYWYRQDPGQGLRLIYYSQIVNDFQKGDIAEGYSVSREKKESFPLTVTSAQKNPTAFYLCASSILSGGGEKLFFGSGTQLSVL.

The chain joins TRBV30 to TRBJ2-7; 8 positions agree with TRBD2. The germline CDR1 and CDR2 sequences are GTSNPN and SVGIG (reference sequence). V was pared by 0 bases and J by 7 bases, with 14 bases of the junction left unmatched. The CDR3 sequence is 16 residues long. CDR3 sequence: CAWSVSAGGSSGEQYF. The CDR3 DNA is TGTGCCTGGAGTGTGTCTGCGGGGGGCTCATCGGGGGAGCAGTACTTC.

V and J are TRBV7-2 and TRBJ1-5; 8 nucleotides line up with TRBD1. This CDR3 has 14 residues. Germline trimming cut 5 bases from V and 7 bases from J; bases unmatched to any gene: 7. Germline CDR1 SGHTA, CDR2 FQGNSA. CDR3 sequence reads: CASSHTGGEQPQHF. The CDR3 DNA sequence: TGTGCCAGCAGCCATACAGGGGGAGAGCAGCCCCAGCATTTT.

The sample holds a few counts of this clone. The rearrangement uses TRBV19 and TRBJ1-5; D unclear. The CDR3 is made up of 15 amino acids. V lost 0 bases and J lost 0, with 6 bases in between. The V gene's germline CDR1 is LNHDA and CDR2 SQIVND (reference sequence). The CDR3 here is CASSIDGDSNQPQHF. The CDR3 region has the DNA TGTGCCAGTAGTATAGACGGGGATAGCAATCAGCCCCAGCATTTT. The full variable domain, in which reference TRBV19 and TRBJ1-5 provide the parts outside the CDR3, is DGGITQSPKYLFRKEGQNVTLSCEQNLNHDAMYWYRQDPGQGLRLIYYSQIVNDFQKGDIAEGYSVSREKKESFPLTVTSAQKNPTAFYLCASSIDGDSNQPQHFGDGTRLSIL.

The chain has TRBV15 and TRBJ1-1; no firm D call. This CDR3 is built from 14 residues. Per the germline V gene, CDR1 is LNHNV and CDR2 is YYDKDF (reference sequence). Trimming took off 0 bases at V and 11 bases at J, with 16 bases between the two ends. The CDR3 here is CATSRDGSGDRAFF. In DNA, the CDR3 is TGTGCCACCAGCAGAGATGGATCGGGAGATCGCGCTTTCTTT.

The chain uses TRBV27 and TRBJ1-1; 7 positions agree with TRBD1. Germline-derived CDR1 and CDR2 are MNHEY and SMNVEV (reference sequence). The CDR3 runs to 15 residues. Trimming at V came to 5 bases and at J to 3 bases, leaving 9 bases not matched to a gene. CDR3 amino acids: CASSERGPMDTEAFF. DNA of the CDR3: TGTGCCAGCAGTGAAAGGGGGCCTATGGACACTGAAGCTTTCTTT.

The rearrangement joins TRBV6-1 to TRBJ2-7; 10 bases are shared with TRBD1. From germline, CDR1 is MNHNS and CDR2 SASEGT. The CDR3 is made up of 14 amino acids. With 8 bases clipped from V and 4 bases from J, the junction kept 8 bases outside the gene matches. The CDR3 region is CASCPGQGWYEQYF. The CDR3 nucleotides are TGTGCCAGCTGCCCGGGACAGGGGTGGTACGAGCAGTACTTC.

V is TRBV10-3 and J is TRBJ1-1; the D gene is possibly TRBD1 (6 bases). V shed 11 bases and J shed 1 base, with 11 bases lying between them. Germline V gene data show CDR1 as ENHRY and CDR2 as SYGVKD. The length of the CDR3 is 12 residues. The CDR3 loop is CAYGQQNTEAFF. In DNA form, the CDR3 reads TGTGCCTACGGACAGCAGAACACTGAAGCTTTCTTT.

The rearrangement links TRBV7-3 to TRBJ1-5; no reliable D call. Germline CDR1 SGHTA, CDR2 FQGTGA. Deletions cut 5 bases from V and 0 bases from J, with 5 bases between. There are 13 residues in the CDR3. The CDR3 DNA sequence: TGTGCCAGCAGCCCTAATAGCAATCAGCCCCAGCATTTT. It encodes CASSPNSNQPQHF.

CDR3 nucleotide sequence: TGTGCCAGCAGCTCCACAGGGGTCCCCTACGAGCAGTACTTC. This sequence encodes CASSSTGVPYEQYF. The chain couples TRBV5-8 to TRBJ2-7, with TRBD1 identical over 7 bases. Germline V gene data show CDR1 as SGHTS and CDR2 as YDEGEE. The CDR3 runs to 14 residues. V dropped 3 bases and J dropped 2; count of bases not matched to a gene: 5.

The chain employs TRBV6-6 and TRBJ2-5; tentative D call: TRBD1 (6 bases). Germline values: CDR1 MNHNY, CDR2 SVGAGI (reference sequence). The V and J ends lost 6 bases and 3 bases respectively, with 14 bases between them. CDR3 size: 14 residues. The CDR3 spells CASSLTGNKETQYF. DNA of the CDR3: TGTGCCAGCAGCTTAACAGGGAACAAAGAGACCCAGTACTTC.

The chain carries TRBV29-1 and TRBJ2-7, with 9 bases that match TRBD1. This CDR3 is built from 16 residues. Germline V gene lookup returns CDR1 SQVTM and CDR2 ANQGSEA. V lost 0 bases to trimming and J lost 3 bases; unmatched junction nucleotides: 9. In DNA, the CDR3 is TGCAGCGTTGAAGATCCGGGACAGGGCAAGAACTACGAGCAGTACTTC. Its protein is CSVEDPGQGKNYEQYF.

The CDR3 here is CASSIGTGGGETQYF. The DNA for the CDR3 is TGCGCCAGCAGCATAGGGACAGGGGGCGGTGAGACCCAGTACTTC. This chain joins TRBV5-1 and TRBJ2-5; 12 bases align to TRBD1. The CDR3 extends over 15 amino acids. Unmatched junction bases numbered 6, after V lost 4 bases and J lost 5 bases. Per germline, CDR1 SGHRS and CDR2 YFSETQ.

This sequence joins TRBV6-1 and TRBJ2-7, with D perhaps matching TRBD2 (6 bases). CDR3 length equals 15 residues. Germline V gene sequence: CDR1 MNHNS, CDR2 SASEGT. Trimming removed 2 bases from V and 3 bases from J, with 14 bases in between. This chain's CDR3 is CASSERGLGYYEQYF. The CDR3 coding sequence is TGTGCCAGCAGTGAAAGGGGACTTGGCTACTACGAGCAGTACTTC.

In DNA, the CDR3 is TGCGCCAGCACCCCGAGGGGGAGAGAGACCCAGTACTTC. This gives the protein CASTPRGRETQYF. The chain joins TRBV10-2 to TRBJ2-5; TRBD1 might be the D (6 bases). Germline assignment: CDR1 WSHSY and CDR2 SAAADI. The CDR3 extends over 13 amino acids. V lost 7 bases to trimming and J lost 4 bases, with 13 bases between them.

The chain uses TRBV6-5 and TRBJ1-2; tentatively, D is TRBD1 (5 bases). This CDR3 is built from 15 residues. V lost 0 bases and J lost 0, with 8 bases in between. Germline CDR1 and CDR2: MNHEY and SVGAGI. The CDR3 coding sequence is TGTGCCAGCAGTTACTCGCAGGGATCTAACTATGGCTACACCTTC. This codes for CASSYSQGSNYGYTF.

The chain carries TRBV5-1 and TRBJ2-1; 11 bases are a match to TRBD2. This CDR3 has 20 amino acids. Germline V gene data show CDR1 as SGHRS and CDR2 as YFSETQ. Trimming cost V 3 bases and J 0 bases; bases outside gene matches: 14. The CDR3 DNA reads TGCGCCAGCAGCTCCACTAGCGGGAGTCGAGGGGGTAGCTCCTACAATGAGCAGTTCTTC. Protein: CASSSTSGSRGGSSYNEQFF.

CDR3 nucleotide sequence: TGTGCCAGCAGTCATGATGCGGAGACCCAGTACTTC. Encoded protein: CASSHDAETQYF. The rearrangement joins TRBV7-3 to TRBJ2-5; D remains unclear. CDR3 length equals 12 residues. Trimming took off 6 bases at V and 5 bases at J, with 10 bases between the two ends. Germline V lookup: CDR1 SGHTA, CDR2 FQGTGA. The variable domain in full, completed from reference TRBV7-3 and TRBJ2-5, reads GAGVSQTPSNKVTEKGKYVELRCDPISGHTALYWYRQSLGQGPEFLIYFQGTGAADDSGLPNDRFFAVRPEGSVSTLKIQRTERGDSAVYLCASSHDAETQYFGPGTRLLVL.

The rearrangement uses TRBV15 and TRBJ2-6; a weak D match, TRBD2 (6 bases). The V gene's germline CDR1 is LNHNV and CDR2 YYDKDF (reference sequence). The CDR3 sequence is 16 residues long. V lost 1 base and J 1 base, leaving 8 bases between the germline ends. The CDR3 nucleotides read TGTGCCACCAGCAGAGGAGGAGGGTCTGGGGCCAACGTCCTGACTTTC. Amino acids: CATSRGGGSGANVLTF.

With respect to this clone: An end of the junction does not agree with germline; a read error may underlie this. The chain employs TRBV7-7 and TRBJ2-2, with TRBD2 matching 9 bases. The V gene's germline CDR1 is SSHAT and CDR2 FNYEAQ (reference sequence). The CDR3 loop spans 15 amino acids. DNA of the CDR3: TGTGCTAGCAGCCATAGCGGGAGTTTTAACGGGGAGCTGTTTTTT. Translating it yields CASSHSGSFNGELFF.

The V gene is TRBV2, the J gene TRBJ2-7; D might be TRBD2 (5 bases). Germline loops: CDR1 SNHLY, CDR2 FYNNEI. Deletions cut 4 bases from V and 7 bases from J, with 23 bases between. The length of the CDR3 is 16 residues. DNA for the CDR3: TGTGCCAGCAGTGCGGCAAGGACCTTCGTCCGGGGTGAGCAGTACTTC. Encoded protein: CASSAARTFVRGEQYF. The whole variable domain, filled in from reference TRBV2 and TRBJ2-7, reads EPEVTQTPSHQVTQMGQEVILRCVPISNHLYFYWYRQILGQKVEFLVSFYNNEISEKSEIFDDQFSVERPDGSNFTLKIRSTKLEDSAMYFCASSAARTFVRGEQYFGPGTRLTVT.

The rearrangement joins TRBV2 to TRBJ2-2; D is undetermined. This CDR3 is 13 amino acids long. Germline-derived CDR1 and CDR2 are SNHLY and FYNNEI. V was trimmed by 5 bases and J by 6 bases, leaving 10 bases between them. The DNA of the CDR3 is TGTGCCAGCAGTCCTGACATATCCGGGGAGCTGTTTTTT. Its protein product is CASSPDISGELFF.

The rearrangement uses TRBV30 and TRBJ2-3, with 9 positions matching TRBD2. This CDR3 region has 15 residues. V gave up 0 bases and J gave up 4 bases; unmatched junction bases: 5. Looked up from germline, CDR1 is GTSNPN and CDR2 is SVGIG (reference sequence). The CDR3 region is CAWSVGGGGSDTQYF. The CDR3 region has the DNA TGTGCCTGGAGTGTGGGCGGGGGGGGATCAGATACGCAGTATTTT.

V usage is TRBV7-9 and J usage is TRBJ2-1, with 8 bases aligning to TRBD1. CDR3 length: 13 amino acids. Germline values: CDR1 SEHNR, CDR2 FQNEAQ (reference sequence). V lost 6 bases, J lost 10 bases, and 8 bases stayed unmatched. As DNA, the CDR3 is TGTGCCAGCAGTTCGACAGGGGTAGTCGAGCAGTTCTTC. Amino acid sequence: CASSSTGVVEQFF.

This clone has just one count. The DNA for the CDR3 is TGTGCCAGCAGCTTGGTATCCGGCGGAGGAGGGTATGGCTACACCTTC. As protein: CASSLVSGGGGYGYTF. V usage is TRBV5-6 and J usage is TRBJ1-2; D gene uncertain. The germline CDR1 and CDR2 sequences are SGHDT and YYEEEE. The CDR3 sequence is 16 residues long. Trimming shortened V by 0 bases and J by 5 bases, and 17 bases separated the two germline ends.